This TCR beta chain comes out of a study of blood T cell repertoires in COVID-19. Overall study context: T cells, B-cell-depleted T cells, or PBMCs supplied cDNA or gDNA.

The CDR3 length is 16 residues. Germline CDR1 is SGHAT and CDR2 is FQNNGV. V lost 4 bases, J lost 2 bases, and 16 bases lay in between. The table lists this clone with a count of one. As processed by the authors: Scientists estimated how many nucleated cells there were by amplifying reference gene primers. The method was immunoSEQ multiplex PCR; TCRdb's version includes in-frame clones alone and lacks a portion of them. V and J calls and clone size are given by that table; D and trimming were obtained from the DNA. Among some 200,000 clones listed, just over 90% were seen once. This clonotype was sampled from a man between 25 and 39 years old with acute or convalescent COVID-19. The gene calls are TRBV11-2 and TRBJ2-3; D remains unclear. Sequences were obtained from peripheral blood. The CDR3 sequence is CASSWAIVPITDTQYF. Written as DNA, the CDR3 is TGTGCCAGCAGCTGGGCCATCGTTCCAATCACAGATACGCAGTATTTT. Looking up the rest from reference TRBV11-2 and TRBJ2-3 gives the full variable domain: EAGVAQSPRYKIIEKRQSVAFWCNPISGHATLYWYQQILGQGPKLLIQFQNNGVVDDSQLPKDRFSAERLKGVDSTLKIQPAKLEDSAVYLCASSWAIVPITDTQYFGPGTRLTVL.